This T cell receptor (beta chain) was retrieved from a study of human T cells and chemical hapten exposure. Methods used by the authors: There were a median of approximately 88,000 TCRs per sample, with a range from roughly 23,224 to 690,600. Using its own MiXCR run on the 5' RACE reads, TCRdb lists one record per CDR3 protein. These V and J calls rely on TCRdb rather than the paper's analysis. The sample consists of 110,000 to 150,000 distinct CDR3 sequences, around 4% of them appearing once. This clonotype was seen repeatedly, ten times or more. Its antigen is unidentified. The study extracted total RNA from unfractionated whole blood. General study points: TCRs at a frequency above 1 in 1000 stayed unchanged with DPC sensitization.

Germline V gene data show CDR1 as SGHDN and CDR2 as FVKESK. J was trimmed by 0 bases and V by 6 bases; bases with no gene match: 6. The CDR3 runs to 15 residues. This clonotype was obtained from a female donor in good health. The genes are TRBV14 and TRBJ2-7, with 9 positions matching TRBD1. The CDR3 coding sequence is TGTGCCAGCAGGCCGACAGGGGGAGGCTCCTACGAGCAGTACTTC. Translated: CASRPTGGGSYEQYF.